This entry describes one TCR beta chain. Methods used by the authors: Researchers report that nucleated cell counts were estimated from reference gene primer amplification. Method: immunoSEQ multiplex PCR; TCRdb's copy keeps in-frame clones and lacks some. That table gives V, J and clone size, and the DNA gave D and trimming. The repertoire holds roughly 220,000 clones, with approximately 80% as singletons. This record belongs to a study of blood T cell repertoires in COVID-19. Study information: The United States, Italy and Spain provided the acute and convalescent COVID-19 samples. Sample material is recorded as cDNA or gDNA derived from T cells, B-cell-depleted T cells, or PBMCs.

V trimming: 0 bases; J trimming: 0 bases; junction bases outside the gene matches: 9. CDR3 size: 18 residues. The germline V gene has CDR1 LGHDT and CDR2 YNNKEL (reference sequence). The TCR sequence derives from a woman aged 40 to 55 who had recovered from COVID-19. The sequenced sample consisted of peripheral blood. This chain connects TRBV3-1 (or the pseudogene TRBV3-2) to TRBJ2-3; 7 positions match TRBD2. CDR3 sequence reads: CASSQDTQLAPSTDTQYF. For the CDR3, the DNA is TGTGCCAGCAGCCAAGATACCCAACTAGCGCCCAGCACAGATACGCAGTATTTT.